The table lists the clone carrying this T cell receptor (beta chain) with a few counts. Its antigen is currently unknown. This specimen includes other DNA sequences encoding the same CDR3. This table comes from immunoSEQ multiplex PCR, and its TCRdb copy is limited to in-frame clones, with some not included. This repertoire shows about 1 million clones, around four fifths found once; its top ten account for about 1.4%. This sample was taken from a study of shared clonotypes between healthy human individuals. Notes on the study in general: In this cohort, only blood was sampled, and tissue repertoires likely differ. Between a handful of donors, naive CD4 clonotypes were shared at a level of around 4.9%.

The germline CDR1 and CDR2 sequences are SGHRS and YFSETQ. The CDR3 is made up of 13 amino acids. V was pared by 0 bases and J by 4 bases, with 7 bases between. The chain recombines TRBV5-1 with TRBJ2-5, with D perhaps given as TRBD1 or TRBD2 (5 bases each). The sample was memory CD4+ T cells sorted from blood. Subset given: CD45RA-negative fraction. The clonotype was recovered from a man aged 18-30 years in good health. For the CDR3, the DNA is TGCGCCAGCAGCTTGGGGGGGTCAGAGACCCAGTACTTC. Its translation is CASSLGGSETQYF.